These 8 T cell receptor beta chains were all obtained from the same sample, sequenced in a study of blood T cell repertoires in COVID-19. Clones were read by immunoSEQ multiplex PCR, and TCRdb kept only the in-frame ones, dropping some. The sample has about 320,000 clones; 87% are singletons. Input material: PBMCs or T cells enriched from blood (not recorded which). The receptors were gathered from a woman aged 30 to 39 who had recovered from COVID-19.

This chain links TRBV4-2 with TRBJ2-5, with D perhaps TRBD2 (7 bases). The CDR3 runs 15 residues. Germline V gene lookup returns CDR1 LGHNA and CDR2 YNFKEQ. The ends were cut back, 4 bases at V and 4 bases at J, with 16 bases in the middle. The CDR3 region has the DNA TGTGCCAGCAGCCCCCCAGGGGCGGGGGTAGAGACCCAGTACTTC. Protein product: CASSPPGAGVETQYF.

This clone has a handful of counts. The chain employs TRBV19 and TRBJ1-5, with D possibly matching TRBD1 (5 bases). This CDR3 has 13 amino acids. The V gene's germline CDR1 is LNHDA and CDR2 SQIVND (reference sequence). Trimming removed 5 bases from V and 9 bases from J, with 14 bases in between. The CDR3 sequence is CASSYAGPRPQHF. Written as DNA, the CDR3 is TGTGCCAGTAGTTACGCGGGGCCCCGGCCCCAGCATTTT.

The rearrangement links TRBV14 to TRBJ1-2, with a possible D match to TRBD1 (5 bases). Germline loops: CDR1 SGHDN, CDR2 FVKESK. This CDR3 is built from 14 residues. The V end lost 9 bases, the J end lost 9 bases, and 23 bases lay between the germline ends. The CDR3 region is CASTDLNRGGSYTF. The CDR3 DNA reads as TGTGCCAGTACAGACTTAAACCGGGGCGGGAGCTACACCTTC.

This clone was observed once. V usage is TRBV19 and J usage is TRBJ2-2; 8 bases align to TRBD1. Per the germline V gene, CDR1 is LNHDA and CDR2 is SQIVND (reference sequence). V lost 5 bases and J lost 6; bases outside the gene matches: 11. The CDR3 is 16 residues long. CDR3 sequence: CASSSRGQAVPGELFF. For the CDR3, the DNA is TGTGCCAGTAGTTCGCGGGGACAGGCGGTTCCCGGGGAGCTGTTTTTT.

This rearrangement joins TRBV6-5 to TRBJ1-2; weak D call: TRBD1 (5 bases). Germline V lookup: CDR1 MNHEY, CDR2 SVGAGI. The V end lost 3 bases, the J end lost 1 base, and 12 bases lay between the germline ends. The CDR3 totals 15 residues. The CDR3 here is CASSYGQGLNYGYTF. The DNA for the CDR3 is TGTGCCAGCAGTTATGGGCAGGGACTTAACTATGGCTACACCTTC.

The chain employs TRBV19 and TRBJ1-2, with a possible D match to TRBD1 (5 bases). The CDR3 extends over 14 amino acids. The V gene's germline CDR1 is LNHDA and CDR2 SQIVND (reference sequence). V was cut by 5 bases and J by 2 bases, with 12 bases left in between. The CDR3 DNA reads TGTGCCAGTAGTCCCGGGGGGAAAAACTATGGCTACACCTTC. Residues: CASSPGGKNYGYTF.

The chain couples TRBV3-1 (or the pseudogene TRBV3-2) to TRBJ1-4; D is unclear. Germline CDR1 and CDR2: LGHDT and YNNKEL (reference sequence). This CDR3 comprises 15 residues. Trimming removed 6 bases from V and 7 bases from J, with 18 bases in between. CDR3 nucleotide sequence: TGTGCCAGCAGTCGTGACCCTACACGGGGTGAAAAACTGTTTTTT. Its protein product is CASSRDPTRGEKLFF.

The chain employs TRBV9 and TRBJ2-3, with 10 bases that match TRBD1. V shed 4 bases and J 5 bases; nucleotides not matched to a gene: 10. The CDR3 runs 16 residues. CDR1 and CDR2 from the germline V gene are SGDLS and YYNGEE. In DNA, the CDR3 is TGTGCCAGCAGCTCGCGACAGGGGGCTCTCGGAGATACGCAGTATTTT. This codes for CASSSRQGALGDTQYF.